This T cell receptor (beta chain) was documented in a study of blood T cells in healthy people across ages. Study-level background: Template switching recovered approximately one barcoded beta molecule for every two T cells.

This clonotype has only a few counts. It was with a sample-barcoded 5' primer and a J-beta primer mix that a second PCR of roughly 7 to 12 cycles was run. TCRdb redid the calling of the 5' RACE reads with MiXCR, one entry per CDR3 protein. Of hundreds of thousands of distinct CDR3 sequences in the sample, about 48% are singletons; the top ten hold under 15%. In germline, CDR1 is SEHNR, CDR2 FQNEAQ (reference sequence). The CDR3 is made up of 14 amino acids. V lost 2 bases, J lost 2 bases, and 3 bases stayed unmatched. This TCR derives from a young man in good health. The genes are TRBV7-9 and TRBJ2-7; 7 bases align to TRBD1. The sequenced sample was blood. Here the CDR3 DNA reads TGTGCCAGCAGCTTACAGGGGGTGACCTACGAGCAGTACTTC. Translated, it gives CASSLQGVTYEQYF.